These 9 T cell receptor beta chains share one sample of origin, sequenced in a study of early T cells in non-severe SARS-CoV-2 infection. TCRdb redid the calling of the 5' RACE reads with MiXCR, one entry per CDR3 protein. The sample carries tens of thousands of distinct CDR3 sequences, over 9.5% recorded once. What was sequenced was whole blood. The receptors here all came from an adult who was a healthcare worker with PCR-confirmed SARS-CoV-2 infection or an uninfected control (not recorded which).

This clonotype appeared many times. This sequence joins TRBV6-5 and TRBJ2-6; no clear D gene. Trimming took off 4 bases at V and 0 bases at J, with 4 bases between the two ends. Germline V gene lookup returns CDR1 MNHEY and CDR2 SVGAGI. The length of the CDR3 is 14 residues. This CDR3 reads CASSSYSGANVLTF. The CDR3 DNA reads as TGTGCCAGCAGTTCCTACTCTGGGGCCAACGTCCTGACTTTC.

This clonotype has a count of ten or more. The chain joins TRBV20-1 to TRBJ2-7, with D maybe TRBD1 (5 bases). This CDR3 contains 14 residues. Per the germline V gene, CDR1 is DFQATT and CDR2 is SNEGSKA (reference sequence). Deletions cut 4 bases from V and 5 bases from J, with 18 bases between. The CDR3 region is CSATMDTRENEQYF. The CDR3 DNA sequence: TGCAGTGCTACAATGGACACGCGAGAGAACGAGCAGTACTTC.

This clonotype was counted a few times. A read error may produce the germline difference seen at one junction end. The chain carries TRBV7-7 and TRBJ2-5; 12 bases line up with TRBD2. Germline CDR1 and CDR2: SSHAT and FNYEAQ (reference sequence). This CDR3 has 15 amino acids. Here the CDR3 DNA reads TGTGCTAGCAGCTTAGTTCTAGCGGGAGGGGAGACCCAGTACTTC. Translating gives CASSLVLAGGETQYF. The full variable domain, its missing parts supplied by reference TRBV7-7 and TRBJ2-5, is GAGVSQSPRYKVTKRGQDVTLRCDPISSHATLYWYQQALGQGPEFLTYFNYEAQPDKSGLPSDRFSAERPEGSISTLTIQRTEQRDSAMYRCASSLVLAGGETQYFGPGTRLLVL.

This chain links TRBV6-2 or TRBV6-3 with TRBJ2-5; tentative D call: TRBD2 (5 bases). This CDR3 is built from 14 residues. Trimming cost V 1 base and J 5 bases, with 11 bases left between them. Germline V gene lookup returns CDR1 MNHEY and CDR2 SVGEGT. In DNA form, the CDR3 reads TGTGCCAGCAGTTACTTGTCCGGGGTGGAGACCCAGTACTTC. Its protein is CASSYLSGVETQYF.

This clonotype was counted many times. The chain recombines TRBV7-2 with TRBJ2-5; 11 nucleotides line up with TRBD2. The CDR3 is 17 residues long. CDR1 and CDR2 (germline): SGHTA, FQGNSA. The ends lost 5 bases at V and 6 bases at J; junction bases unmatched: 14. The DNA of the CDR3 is TGTGCCAGCAGCCCTCCCTTTACTAGCGGGAGAGGAAAGACCCAGTACTTC. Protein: CASSPPFTSGRGKTQYF.

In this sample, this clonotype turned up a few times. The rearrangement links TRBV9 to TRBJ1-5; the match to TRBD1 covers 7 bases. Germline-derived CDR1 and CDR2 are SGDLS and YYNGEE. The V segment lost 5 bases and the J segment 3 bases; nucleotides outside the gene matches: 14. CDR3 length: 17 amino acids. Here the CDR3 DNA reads TGTGCCAGCAGGACAGGGCTGATAGCGAGTAACAATCAGCCCCAGCATTTT. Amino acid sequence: CASRTGLIASNNQPQHF.

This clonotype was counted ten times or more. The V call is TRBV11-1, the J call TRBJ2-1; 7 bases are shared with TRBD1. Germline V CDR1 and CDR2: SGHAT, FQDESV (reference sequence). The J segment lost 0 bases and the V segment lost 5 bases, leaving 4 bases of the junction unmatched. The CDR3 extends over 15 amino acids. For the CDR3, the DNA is TGTGCCAGCAGCCCAACAGGGGACTCCTACAATGAGCAGTTCTTC. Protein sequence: CASSPTGDSYNEQFF.

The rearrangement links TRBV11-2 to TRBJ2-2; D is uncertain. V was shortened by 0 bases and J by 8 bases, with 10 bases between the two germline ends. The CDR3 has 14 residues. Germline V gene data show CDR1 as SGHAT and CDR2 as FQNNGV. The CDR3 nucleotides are TGTGCCAGCAGCTTAGAAAGGGCGACTGGGGAGCTGTTTTTT. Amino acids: CASSLERATGELFF.

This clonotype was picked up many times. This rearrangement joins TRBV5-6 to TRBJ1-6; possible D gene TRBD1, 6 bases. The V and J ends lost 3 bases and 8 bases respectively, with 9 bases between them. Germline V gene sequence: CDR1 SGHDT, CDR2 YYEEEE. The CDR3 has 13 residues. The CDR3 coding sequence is TGTGCCAGCAGCTCCCCAGGGGATTCACCCCTCCACTTT. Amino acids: CASSSPGDSPLHF.